This T cell receptor (beta chain) comes out of a study of blood T cell repertoires in COVID-19. J was trimmed by 3 bases and V by 6 bases; bases with no gene match: 5. CDR3 size: 15 residues. Germline CDR1 KGHDR, CDR2 SFDVKD. Participants, 18 to 89 years old, spanned under 25 US areas. Participants' own reports of clinical history determined their cohort assignment. Profiling relied on immunoSEQ multiplex PCR, and the TCRdb table lists in-frame clones only, not all of them. The table lists 200,000 to 250,000 clones, 87% of them singletons. The source is a man aged 18-30 years with acute COVID-19. Sequenced sample: PBMCs or T cells enriched from blood (not recorded which). The chain employs TRBV24-1 and TRBJ2-2; TRBD2 matches 8 bases. CDR3 DNA: TGTGCCACCAGTAGCGGGAGAGCGGACACCGGGGAGCTGTTTTTT. Amino acid sequence: CATSSGRADTGELFF.